The next 9 T cell receptor beta chains were all read from a single sample in a study of blood T cell repertoires in COVID-19. Libraries were prepared by immunoSEQ multiplex PCR; TCRdb keeps only in-frame clonotypes and omits some of them. The data show approximately 390,000 clones, 87% seen once. Sequencing was performed on peripheral blood. The receptor set was obtained from an older woman with COVID-19, enrolled during active disease.

The chain recombines TRBV7-9 with TRBJ2-4, with a weak D call TRBD1 (6 bases). The germline V gene encodes CDR1 SEHNR and CDR2 FQNEAQ (reference sequence). The CDR3 consists of 19 residues. V dropped 8 bases and J dropped 3 bases, with 29 bases sitting between them. In DNA, the CDR3 is TGTGCCAGCCGGCCTCTGGCGGACAGTAAGAGTGAGCACAAAAACATTCAGTACTTC. Protein sequence: CASRPLADSKSEHKNIQYF.

The chain combines TRBV2 with TRBJ1-5; D unresolved. CDR3 size: 12 residues. Trimming shortened V by 7 bases and J by 4 bases, and 8 bases separated the two germline ends. The germline V gene has CDR1 SNHLY and CDR2 FYNNEI. In nucleotides, the CDR3 is TGTGCCAGCAAGCGGGGAAATCAGCCCCAGCATTTT. Protein sequence: CASKRGNQPQHF.

CDR3 residues: CASSVSGGAYNEQFF. DNA of the CDR3: TGTGCCAGCAGCGTGAGCGGGGGGGCCTACAATGAGCAGTTCTTC. The V call is TRBV5-6, the J call TRBJ2-1; 10 nucleotides align to TRBD2. V lost 4 bases and J lost 2; bases outside the gene matches: 3. This CDR3 is built from 15 residues. The V gene's germline CDR1 is SGHDT and CDR2 YYEEEE.

V gene TRBV11-2 combines with J gene TRBJ2-7, with D perhaps TRBD1 (5 bases). The CDR3 runs to 15 residues. The V end lost 4 bases, the J end lost 5 bases, and 18 bases lay between the germline ends. Germline loops: CDR1 SGHAT, CDR2 FQNNGV. The CDR3 loop reads CASSSRRREWNEQYF. In DNA, the CDR3 is TGTGCCAGCAGCTCGCGGCGCAGGGAATGGAACGAGCAGTACTTC.

V usage is TRBV2 and J usage is TRBJ1-5; tentative D call: TRBD1 (6 bases). The CDR3 has 15 amino acids. Trimming removed 5 bases at V and 9 bases at J, with 20 bases between. The germline CDR1 and CDR2 sequences are SNHLY and FYNNEI. CDR3 protein: CASSYTGYRGVPQHF. The CDR3 DNA sequence: TGTGCCAGCAGTTATACAGGGTATCGGGGAGTGCCCCAGCATTTT.

This chain uses TRBV11-3 with TRBJ1-1; 10 bases map to TRBD1. Germline V gene lookup returns CDR1 SGHNT and CDR2 YENEEA. This CDR3 region has 14 residues. V gave up 8 bases and J gave up 4 bases; unmatched junction bases: 7. Here the CDR3 reads CASSRTGGITEAFF. CDR3 DNA: TGTGCCAGCTCTCGGACAGGGGGAATCACTGAAGCTTTCTTT.

CDR3 DNA sequence: TGTGCCAGCAGCCCCTGGACAGGGGGAAACACCATATATTTT. The encoded protein is CASSPWTGGNTIYF. This sequence joins TRBV9 and TRBJ1-3, with TRBD1 identical over 8 bases. V shed 4 bases and J 4 bases; nucleotides not matched to a gene: 4. The CDR3 runs 14 residues. Germline V lookup: CDR1 SGDLS, CDR2 YYNGEE.

V and J are TRBV5-4 and TRBJ2-3; no reliable D call. V shed 0 bases and J shed 11 bases, with 13 bases lying between them. The CDR3 is made up of 13 amino acids. CDR1 and CDR2 (germline): SGHNT, YYREEE (reference sequence). The CDR3 coding sequence is TGTGCCAGCAGCTTGGCGACATTGCTAAAGCAGTATTTT. This gives the protein CASSLATLLKQYF.

This chain joins TRBV7-9 and TRBJ1-2, with 10 positions matching TRBD1. V lost 5 bases to trimming and J lost 1 base; unmatched junction nucleotides: 4. Germline V gene sequence: CDR1 SEHNR, CDR2 FQNEAQ (reference sequence). The CDR3 extends over 15 amino acids. The CDR3 DNA follows: TGTGCCAGCAGCGAGCGGGACAGGGGTAACTATGGCTACACCTTC. Its protein product is CASSERDRGNYGYTF.